This T cell receptor beta chain was recovered during a study of T cells in tumors after PD-1 blockade. The wider study: Daily vismodegib 150 mg continued in a subset of anti-PD-1-treated patients.

Findings of the study overall: Some novel exhausted tumor clones appeared in pre-treatment blood, suggesting peripheral recruitment.

About this clone: Its specificity is not known.

Clones were sequenced by immunoSEQ multiplex PCR, and TCRdb holds only the in-frame ones, with some missing. The sample lists 50,000 or so clones, 79% seen once, with 16% in the top ten. CDR3 length: 14 amino acids. V was clipped by 8 bases and J by 8 bases, with 18 bases between them. CDR1 is MRHNA, CDR2 SNTAGT, per germline. The sequence was collected from a human donor with basal cell carcinoma. The rearrangement links TRBV6-4 to TRBJ1-4; D possibly corresponds to TRBD1 (6 bases). Sequenced material: PBMCs, taken before anti-PD-1 treatment. The CDR3 DNA sequence: TGTGCCAGCGGACCAGCAGGGGTTAGGGAAAAACTGTTTTTT. Translation gives CASGPAGVREKLFF.